This TCR beta chain comes out of a study of patients and donors after allogeneic stem cell transplantation. The V gene end was trimmed by 6 bases and the J gene end by 2 bases; junction bases not matched to a gene: 7. Germline V lookup: CDR1 ENHRY, CDR2 SYGVKD. This CDR3 comprises 15 residues. This clonotype was counted a few times. TCRdb used MiXCR to reprocess the RT-PCR reads, holding one entry per CDR3 protein. The repertoire holds about 960,000 distinct CDR3 sequences, with 18% as singletons. This TCR was sampled from a human donor who was either an allogeneic HSCT recipient or a stem cell or donor lymphocyte infusion donor (not recorded which). It is not recorded whose cells these are; they may come from a transplant donor. The V call is TRBV10-3, the J call TRBJ2-1, with 7 bases aligning to TRBD2. The sequenced material came from blood, either unsorted or a sorted T cell fraction (not recorded which). The CDR3 sequence is CAIRREGLAYNEQFF. The CDR3 DNA reads TGTGCCATCAGGAGGGAGGGCTTGGCCTACAATGAGCAGTTCTTC.